Following are 20 T cell receptor beta chains from one sample sequenced in a study of cytomegalovirus exposure and HLA in healthy donors. This PCR relied on a set of 60 Vbeta primers and 13 Jbeta primers. The repertoire was sequenced with immunoSEQ multiplex PCR; TCRdb's copy has only in-frame clones and lacks some. The sample records about 150,000 clones, around 75% being singletons. Sequencing was done on a sample of PBMCs. The receptors originated from a man between 25 and 39 years old in good health and CMV-seropositive.

The CDR3 DNA follows: TGTGCCAGCTCACCTCCCGGGACACTCACCGGGGAGCTGTTTTTT. Translated: CASSPPGTLTGELFF. The chain combines TRBV18 with TRBJ2-2, with D possibly TRBD1 on 6 matching bases. CDR3 size: 15 residues. CDR1 and CDR2 (germline): KGHSH, LQKENI. V was trimmed by 3 bases and J by 4 bases, leaving 12 bases between them.

The rearrangement links TRBV7-9 to TRBJ2-2; 9 bases agree with TRBD1. Germline V gene data show CDR1 as SEHNR and CDR2 as FQNEAQ (reference sequence). V lost 5 bases to trimming and J lost 11 bases; unmatched junction nucleotides: 6. The length of the CDR3 is 13 residues. Here the CDR3 DNA reads TGTGCCAGCAGCCCAAGACAGGGGGGAGAGCTGTTTTTT. It translates to CASSPRQGGELFF.

The chain combines TRBV5-1 with TRBJ2-1, with D hard to call. Germline values: CDR1 SGHRS, CDR2 YFSETQ. CDR3 size: 14 residues. V was clipped by 0 bases and J by 5 bases, with 9 bases between them. The CDR3 is CASSLGRPNNEQFF. CDR3 DNA sequence: TGCGCCAGCAGCTTGGGGAGACCCAACAATGAGCAGTTCTTC.

This sequence joins TRBV6-1 and TRBJ1-2; D is uncertain. V lost 8 bases and J lost 2, with 12 bases in between. CDR1 and CDR2 (germline): MNHNS, SASEGT. CDR3 size: 13 residues. The CDR3 protein is CASEDSTNYGYTF. In DNA, the CDR3 is TGTGCCAGCGAAGACTCAACAAACTATGGCTACACCTTC.

The V call is TRBV5-1, the J call TRBJ1-1; D possibly corresponds to TRBD1 (6 bases). V lost 0 bases and J 0 bases, leaving 9 bases between the germline ends. This CDR3 has 15 residues. CDR1 and CDR2 (germline): SGHRS, YFSETQ. The DNA of the CDR3 is TGCGCCAGCAGCTTGGCCCAGGGGTTGAACACTGAAGCTTTCTTT. Its protein is CASSLAQGLNTEAFF.

This clone was counted only a few times. This chain joins TRBV11-3 and TRBJ2-1; D gene ambiguous. Trimming stripped 5 bases from V and 8 bases from J, with 16 bases between. The CDR3 is made up of 14 amino acids. The V gene's germline CDR1 is SGHNT and CDR2 YENEEA. CDR3 loop: CASSPTGSNDEQFF. The DNA for the CDR3 is TGTGCCAGCAGCCCCACCGGTAGCAACGATGAGCAGTTCTTC.

The gene calls are TRBV7-9 and TRBJ2-1; the match to TRBD2 covers 13 bases. This CDR3 comprises 17 residues. V lost 4 bases to trimming and J lost 7 bases; unmatched junction nucleotides: 10. Per germline, CDR1 SEHNR and CDR2 FQNEAQ (reference sequence). The CDR3 region has the DNA TGTGCCAGCAGCTACCTATCCGGGACTAGCGGGGTTAATGAGCAGTTCTTC. Translation gives CASSYLSGTSGVNEQFF.

The gene calls are TRBV6-6 and TRBJ2-7; unclear D gene. V lost 3 bases and J lost 7, with 13 bases in between. This CDR3 has 13 amino acids. Germline V gives CDR1 MNHNY, CDR2 SVGAGI (reference sequence). The CDR3 bases are TGTGCCAGCAGTTATCCCCAGGCCTCGGAGCAGTACTTC. Amino acid sequence: CASSYPQASEQYF.

The chain links TRBV10-1 to TRBJ2-7; 8 bases match TRBD1. Unmatched junction bases numbered 7, after V lost 3 bases and J lost 3 bases. The CDR3 loop spans 15 amino acids. The germline V gene encodes CDR1 WNHNN and CDR2 SYGVQD (reference sequence). In nucleotides, the CDR3 is TGCGCCAGCAGTGACGGGACAGGAGGACTCTACGAGCAGTACTTC. It specifies CASSDGTGGLYEQYF.

The chain recombines TRBV27 with TRBJ2-3; 8 nucleotides match TRBD1. The CDR3 is made up of 15 amino acids. Germline CDR1 is MNHEY and CDR2 is SMNVEV (reference sequence). The V segment lost 1 base and the J segment 1 base; nucleotides outside the gene matches: 1. The CDR3 nucleotides read TGTGCCAGCAGTTTATACAGGGGGGGCACAGATACGCAGTATTTT. This encodes CASSLYRGGTDTQYF.

This rearrangement joins TRBV10-3 to TRBJ1-2, with TRBD1 matching over 9 bases. The CDR3 is 16 amino acids. Unmatched junction bases numbered 4, after V lost 0 bases and J lost 2 bases. The V gene's germline CDR1 is ENHRY and CDR2 SYGVKD. The CDR3 loop reads CAISESGDRANYGYTF. CDR3 sequence (DNA): TGTGCCATCAGTGAGTCGGGGGACAGGGCCAACTATGGCTACACCTTC.

This chain links TRBV9 with TRBJ2-1, with TRBD1 matching over 7 bases. V was pared by 3 bases and J by 9 bases, with 12 bases of the junction left unmatched. The CDR3 length is 15 residues. The germline V gene has CDR1 SGDLS and CDR2 YYNGEE. CDR3 sequence: CASSEGGTPRSEQFF. The DNA for the CDR3 is TGTGCCAGCAGCGAAGGGGGCACCCCCCGCAGTGAGCAGTTCTTC.

This chain connects TRBV27 to TRBJ1-6; the D is unclear. Per the germline V gene, CDR1 is MNHEY and CDR2 is SMNVEV (reference sequence). With 3 bases removed from V and 1 base from J, the gap between germline ends came to 4 bases. The CDR3 sequence is 14 residues long. CDR3 DNA: TGTGCCAGCAGTTTTCAGTCCTATAATTCACCCCTCCACTTT. Encoded protein: CASSFQSYNSPLHF.

The V call is TRBV4-2, the J call TRBJ2-7; 7 bases match TRBD2. In germline, CDR1 is LGHNA, CDR2 YNFKEQ. V trimming: 2 bases; J trimming: 1 base; junction bases outside the gene matches: 11. The CDR3 is made up of 17 amino acids. CDR3 sequence: CASSQRLGPSGSYEQYF. The DNA for the CDR3 is TGTGCCAGCAGCCAAAGATTAGGTCCTAGCGGATCCTACGAGCAGTACTTC.

There are a few counts of this clone. The CDR3 is CASSQASGPYEQYF. CDR3 coding DNA: TGTGCCAGCTCACAGGCTAGCGGGCCCTACGAGCAGTACTTC. The chain has TRBV18 and TRBJ2-7; 8 positions agree with TRBD2. V lost 4 bases, J lost 2 bases, and 4 bases stayed unmatched. Germline V gives CDR1 KGHSH, CDR2 LQKENI. This CDR3 comprises 14 residues.

The chain joins TRBV2 to TRBJ2-2; possibly TRBD1 for D (5 bases). The CDR3 has 15 amino acids. V lost 1 base and J lost 6, with 12 bases in between. Germline CDR1 is SNHLY and CDR2 is FYNNEI. Here the CDR3 reads CASSEEGQVAGELFF. The DNA for the CDR3 is TGTGCCAGCAGTGAAGAGGGGCAGGTAGCCGGGGAGCTGTTTTTT. Combining the CDR3 with reference TRBV2 and TRBJ2-2 gives the whole variable domain EPEVTQTPSHQVTQMGQEVILRCVPISNHLYFYWYRQILGQKVEFLVSFYNNEISEKSEIFDDQFSVERPDGSNFTLKIRSTKLEDSAMYFCASSEEGQVAGELFFGEGSRLTVL.

This chain connects TRBV6-1 to TRBJ1-5, with no clear D. In germline, CDR1 is MNHNS, CDR2 SASEGT. The CDR3 sequence is 15 residues long. V was pared by 2 bases and J by 1 base, with 9 bases between. The CDR3 DNA is TGTGCCAGCAGTGAAATACAGCCGAGCAATCAGCCCCAGCATTTT. Translated: CASSEIQPSNQPQHF.

The table lists this clone with a count of one. The J gene is TRBJ1-1, the V gene TRBV10-2; D perhaps matches TRBD1 (5 bases). This CDR3 has 12 amino acids. CDR1 is WSHSY and CDR2 is SAAADI in the germline V gene. Trimming stripped 6 bases from V and 7 bases from J, with 12 bases between. CDR3 region: CASSGGSGEAFF. In DNA form, the CDR3 reads TGCGCCAGCAGCGGGGGGAGCGGTGAAGCTTTCTTT.

V and J are TRBV5-8 and TRBJ1-5, with D perhaps matching TRBD1 (5 bases). The germline V and J ends were trimmed by 4 bases and 4 bases, with 12 bases remaining between them. The CDR3 sequence is 14 residues long. The germline gives CDR1 SGHTS, CDR2 YDEGEE. The CDR3 here is CASSAGGVNQPQHF. Here the CDR3 DNA reads TGTGCCAGCAGCGCCGGGGGAGTAAATCAGCCCCAGCATTTT.

CDR3 amino acids: CASSLGTGGMGYEQYF. Written as DNA, the CDR3 is TGCGCCAGCAGCTTGGGGACAGGGGGCATGGGGTACGAGCAGTACTTC. The J gene is TRBJ2-7, the V gene TRBV5-1; 11 bases align to TRBD1. The CDR3 covers 16 residues. Germline lookup yields CDR1 SGHRS and CDR2 YFSETQ. Unmatched junction bases numbered 6, after V lost 0 bases and J lost 4 bases.